The 2 T cell receptor beta chains below were found in one sample sequenced in a study of cytomegalovirus exposure and HLA in healthy donors listed by TCRdb under 2017. The method was the immunoSEQ multiplex PCR assay. A mixture of 60 forward primers for TCR Vbeta segments and 13 reverse primers for TCR Jbeta segments was used in the multiplex PCR. TCRdb re-hosts the immuneACCESS table, in-frame sequences only. Its copies lack some clones; in the studies checked, an unresolved V gene accounts for under half of them, and the cause for the rest is not known. The sample table contains more than 200,000 clones; only one count was recorded for 70% of them. About 2.8% of the sample comes from the top ten. Sequencing was done on a sample of PBMCs. The receptors shown here come from a man aged 40-49 years in good health and CMV-seropositive.

V gene TRBV5-1 combines with J gene TRBJ1-1; D gene ambiguous. The CDR3 contains 15 residues. The germline CDR1 and CDR2 sequences are SGHRS and YFSETQ. Trimming shortened V by 2 bases and J by 3 bases, and 14 bases separated the two germline ends. CDR3: CASSFLRDADTEAFF. In DNA, the CDR3 is TGCGCCAGCAGCTTCCTCCGAGACGCGGACACTGAAGCTTTCTTT.

The chain is built from TRBV11-3 and TRBJ2-5, with D tentatively TRBD2 (6 bases). V lost 5 bases to trimming and J lost 5 bases, with 15 bases between them. The length of the CDR3 is 14 residues. The germline gives CDR1 SGHNT, CDR2 YENEEA. CDR3 sequence: CASSHHASEETQYF. The CDR3, as DNA: TGTGCCAGCAGCCACCACGCTAGCGAGGAGACCCAGTACTTC.